The source of this T cell receptor (beta chain) is a study of T cell responses to AZD1222 COVID-19 vaccine. This table comes from immunoSEQ multiplex PCR, and its TCRdb copy is limited to in-frame clones, with some not included. This sample has some 120,000 clones, with 92% found just once. The germline CDR1 and CDR2 sequences are SGHTA and FQGNSA. CDR3 length: 12 amino acids. V was clipped by 1 base and J by 10 bases, with 8 bases between them. For this clone: Its antigen is unidentified.

Regarding the study as a whole: Reportedly, nearly half of unique spike TCRs recognized epitopes outside B.1.351/B.1.1.7 mutations.

The chain links TRBV7-2 to TRBJ2-1; D is ambiguous. The source material was peripheral blood, sampled 28 days after the second AZD1222 dose. The clonotype comes from an adult who received the AZD1222 COVID-19 vaccine. In DNA, the CDR3 is TGTGCCAGCAGCTTAGGCCAGCAAGAGCAGTTCTTC. It is translated as CASSLGQQEQFF.